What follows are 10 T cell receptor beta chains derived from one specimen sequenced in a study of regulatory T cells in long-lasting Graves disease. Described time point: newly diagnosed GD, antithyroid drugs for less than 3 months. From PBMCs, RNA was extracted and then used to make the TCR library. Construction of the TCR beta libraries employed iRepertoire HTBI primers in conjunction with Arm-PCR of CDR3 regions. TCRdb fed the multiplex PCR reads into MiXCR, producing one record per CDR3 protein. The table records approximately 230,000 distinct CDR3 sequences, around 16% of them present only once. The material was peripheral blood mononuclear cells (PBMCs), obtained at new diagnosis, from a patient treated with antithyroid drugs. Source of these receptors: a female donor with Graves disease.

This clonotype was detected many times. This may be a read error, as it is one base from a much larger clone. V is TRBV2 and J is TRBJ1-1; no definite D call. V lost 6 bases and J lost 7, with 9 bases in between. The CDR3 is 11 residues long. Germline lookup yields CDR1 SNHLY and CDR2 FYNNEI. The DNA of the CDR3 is TGTGCCAGCAGGTCACGGGGTGAAGCTTTCTTT. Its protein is CASRSRGEAFF.

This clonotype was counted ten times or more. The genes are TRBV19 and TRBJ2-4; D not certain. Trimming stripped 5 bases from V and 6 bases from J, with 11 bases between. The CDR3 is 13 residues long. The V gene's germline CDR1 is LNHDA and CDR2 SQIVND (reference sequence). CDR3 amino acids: CASSPRGGNIQYF. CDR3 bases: TGTGCCAGTAGTCCCCGCGGTGGAAACATTCAGTACTTC.

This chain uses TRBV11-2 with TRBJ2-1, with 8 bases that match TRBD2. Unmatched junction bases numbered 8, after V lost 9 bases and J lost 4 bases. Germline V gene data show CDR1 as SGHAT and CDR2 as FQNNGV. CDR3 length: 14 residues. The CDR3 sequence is CASLPSGPYNEQFF. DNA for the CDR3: TGTGCCAGTCTTCCTAGCGGGCCATACAATGAGCAGTTCTTC.

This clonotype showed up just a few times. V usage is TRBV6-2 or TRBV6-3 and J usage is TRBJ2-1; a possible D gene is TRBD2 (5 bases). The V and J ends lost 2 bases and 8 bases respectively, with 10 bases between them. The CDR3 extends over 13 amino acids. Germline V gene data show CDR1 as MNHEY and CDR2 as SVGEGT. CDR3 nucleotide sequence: TGTGCCAGCAGTTACGGGAGTATCGATGAGCAGTTCTTC. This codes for CASSYGSIDEQFF.

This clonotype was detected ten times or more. This CDR3 is CASSLTGDQPQHF. As DNA, the CDR3 is TGTGCCAGCAGCTTAACCGGGGATCAGCCCCAGCATTTT. The chain couples TRBV11-1 to TRBJ1-5; unclear D gene. The V end lost 2 bases, the J end lost 5 bases, and 7 bases lay between the germline ends. From germline, CDR1 is SGHAT and CDR2 FQDESV (reference sequence). The CDR3 runs to 13 residues.

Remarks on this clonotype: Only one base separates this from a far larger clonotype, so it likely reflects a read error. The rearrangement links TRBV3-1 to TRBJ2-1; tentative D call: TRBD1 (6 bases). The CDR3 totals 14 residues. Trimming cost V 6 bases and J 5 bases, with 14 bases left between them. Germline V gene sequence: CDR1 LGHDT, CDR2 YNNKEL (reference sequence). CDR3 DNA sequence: TGTGCCAGCAGTGATAGAGGGGGAGACAATGAGCAGTTCTTC. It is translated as CASSDRGGDNEQFF.

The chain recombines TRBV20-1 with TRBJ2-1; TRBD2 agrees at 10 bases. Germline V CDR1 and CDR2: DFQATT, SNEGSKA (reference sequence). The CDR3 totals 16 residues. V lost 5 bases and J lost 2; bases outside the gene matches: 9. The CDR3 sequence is CSARSVAGGPYNEQFF. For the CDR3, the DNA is TGCAGTGCTCGGTCCGTAGCGGGAGGCCCCTACAATGAGCAGTTCTTC.

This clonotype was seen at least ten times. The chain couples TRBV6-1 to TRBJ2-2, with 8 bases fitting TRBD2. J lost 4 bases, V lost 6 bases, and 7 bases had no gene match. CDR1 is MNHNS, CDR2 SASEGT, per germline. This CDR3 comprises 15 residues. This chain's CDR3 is CASSQRELSTGELFF. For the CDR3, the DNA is TGTGCCAGCAGCCAGCGGGAGTTGAGCACCGGGGAGCTGTTTTTT.

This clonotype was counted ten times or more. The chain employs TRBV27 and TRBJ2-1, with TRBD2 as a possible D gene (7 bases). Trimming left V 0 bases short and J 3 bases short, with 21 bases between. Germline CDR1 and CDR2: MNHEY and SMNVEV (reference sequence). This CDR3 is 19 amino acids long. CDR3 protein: CASSLSGGGSPRGYNEQFF. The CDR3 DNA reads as TGTGCCAGCAGTTTATCGGGAGGGGGGTCCCCACGGGGCTACAATGAGCAGTTCTTC.

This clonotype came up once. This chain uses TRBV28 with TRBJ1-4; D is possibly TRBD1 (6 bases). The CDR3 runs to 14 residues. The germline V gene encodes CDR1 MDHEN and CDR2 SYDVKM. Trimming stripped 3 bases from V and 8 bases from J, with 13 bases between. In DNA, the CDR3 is TGTGCCAGCAGTTTGTACGGACAGTTAGAAAAACTGTTTTTT. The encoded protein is CASSLYGQLEKLFF. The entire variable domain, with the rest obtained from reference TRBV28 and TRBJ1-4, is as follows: DVKVTQSSRYLVKRTGEKVFLECVQDMDHENMFWYRQDPGLGLRLIYFSYDVKMKEKGDIPEGYSVSREKKERFSLILESASTNQTSMYLCASSLYGQLEKLFFGSGTQLSVL.